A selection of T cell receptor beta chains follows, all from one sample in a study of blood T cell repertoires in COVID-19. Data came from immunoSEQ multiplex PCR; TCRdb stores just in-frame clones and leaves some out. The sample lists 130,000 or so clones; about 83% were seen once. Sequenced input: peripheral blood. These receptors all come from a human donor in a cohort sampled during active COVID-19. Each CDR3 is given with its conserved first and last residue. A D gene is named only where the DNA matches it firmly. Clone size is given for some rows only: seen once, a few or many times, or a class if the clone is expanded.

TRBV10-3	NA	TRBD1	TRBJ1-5	CAIRADGTANQPQHF	TGTGCCATCAGGGCCGACGGGACAGCTAATCAGCCCCAGCATTTT
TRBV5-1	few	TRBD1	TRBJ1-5	CASSLYGQVNQPQHF	TGCGCCAGCAGCTTATATGGACAGGTCAATCAGCCCCAGCATTTT
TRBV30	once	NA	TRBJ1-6	CAWDPDSGISPLHF	TGTGCCTGGGACCCGGACAGCGGGATTTCACCCCTCCACTTT
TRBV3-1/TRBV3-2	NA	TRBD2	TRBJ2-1	CASRISGGAGNEQFF	TGTGCCAGCAGAATTAGCGGGGGGGCCGGGAATGAGCAGTTCTTC
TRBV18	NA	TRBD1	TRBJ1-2	CASSPRQGAGGYTF	TGTGCCAGCTCACCACGACAGGGGGCCGGTGGCTACACCTTC
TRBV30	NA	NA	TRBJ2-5	CAWSDSPGGLSETQYF	TGTGCCTGGAGTGACTCGCCAGGAGGGCTAAGTGAGACCCAGTACTTC
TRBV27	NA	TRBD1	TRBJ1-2	CASKDRADGYTF	TGTGCCAGCAAAGACAGGGCGGATGGCTACACCTTC
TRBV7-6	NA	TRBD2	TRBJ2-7	CASSFGTSVAYEQYF	TGTGCCAGCAGCTTCGGGACTAGCGTTGCCTACGAGCAGTACTTC
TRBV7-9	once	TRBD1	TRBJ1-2	CASSPWTGGNYGYTF	TGTGCCAGCAGCCCCTGGACAGGGGGCAACTATGGCTACACCTTC
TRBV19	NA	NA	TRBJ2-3	CASSKQGLGTDTQYF	TGTGCCAGTAGTAAGCAGGGTCTGGGCACAGATACGCAGTATTTT
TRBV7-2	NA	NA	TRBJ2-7	CASRNLIGDEQYF	TGTGCCAGCAGAAACCTGATAGGAGACGAGCAGTACTTC
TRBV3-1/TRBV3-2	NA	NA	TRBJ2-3	CASSTLTQGNTQYF	TGTGCCAGCAGCACTCTCACCCAGGGTAATACGCAGTATTTT
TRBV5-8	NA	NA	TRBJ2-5	CASSLGRSYQETQYF	TGTGCCAGCAGCCTGGGGCGGTCGTACCAAGAGACCCAGTACTTC
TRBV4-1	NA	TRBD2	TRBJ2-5	CASSQTPGLVQETQYF	TGCGCCAGCAGCCAGACACCGGGACTAGTACAAGAGACCCAGTACTTC
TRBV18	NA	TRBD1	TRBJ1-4	CASSPPESGTGGGKLFF	TGTGCCAGCTCACCACCGGAATCCGGGACAGGGGGCGGAAAACTGTTTTTT
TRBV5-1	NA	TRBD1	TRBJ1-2	CASSLYRGAYGYTF	TGCGCCAGCAGCTTGTACAGGGGGGCCTATGGCTACACCTTC
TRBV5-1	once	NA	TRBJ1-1	CASSFSTVNTEAFF	TGCGCCAGCAGCTTCTCAACAGTGAACACTGAAGCTTTCTTT
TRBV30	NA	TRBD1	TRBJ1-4	CAWSVQGVNEKLFF	TGTGCCTGGAGTGTACAGGGGGTAAATGAAAAACTGTTTTTT
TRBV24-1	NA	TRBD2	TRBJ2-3	CATSGGTSGGHTDTQYF	TGTGCCACCAGTGGCGGGACTAGCGGGGGGCACACAGATACGCAGTATTTT
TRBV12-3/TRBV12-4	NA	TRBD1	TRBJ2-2	CASTTGGTGELFF	TGTGCCAGCACGACAGGGGGGACCGGGGAGCTGTTTTTT
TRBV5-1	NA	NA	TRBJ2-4	CASMRENIQYF	TGCGCCAGCATGAGGGAAAACATTCAGTACTTC
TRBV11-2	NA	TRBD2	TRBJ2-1	CASSLDQVAGGRRIF	TGTGCCAGCAGCTTAGATCAGGTAGCGGGGGGGCGACGGATCTTC
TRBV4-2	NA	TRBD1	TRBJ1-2	CASSQGTGGNGYTF	TGTGCCAGCAGCCAAGGGACAGGGGGCAATGGCTACACCTTC